Here is one TCR beta chain with its context. The V segment lost 7 bases and the J segment 1 base; nucleotides outside the gene matches: 11. Germline V gene sequence: CDR1 WSHSY, CDR2 SAAADI. The CDR3 spans 19 residues. The data originate from a study of cytomegalovirus exposure and HLA in healthy donors. Use of 60 Vbeta and 13 Jbeta primers characterized the PCR. The table came from immunoSEQ multiplex PCR; TCRdb's copy has only in-frame clones and leaves some out. Its listing shows some 150,000 clones. The clonotype was recovered from a woman aged 18-30 years in good health and CMV-seronegative. The rearrangement links TRBV10-2 to TRBJ2-3; 16 bases fit TRBD2. Sequencing was carried out using PBMCs. CDR3 region: CASTWGGLAGGPGTDTQYF. The CDR3 nucleotides are TGCGCCAGCACATGGGGGGGACTAGCGGGAGGGCCAGGCACAGATACGCAGTATTTT.